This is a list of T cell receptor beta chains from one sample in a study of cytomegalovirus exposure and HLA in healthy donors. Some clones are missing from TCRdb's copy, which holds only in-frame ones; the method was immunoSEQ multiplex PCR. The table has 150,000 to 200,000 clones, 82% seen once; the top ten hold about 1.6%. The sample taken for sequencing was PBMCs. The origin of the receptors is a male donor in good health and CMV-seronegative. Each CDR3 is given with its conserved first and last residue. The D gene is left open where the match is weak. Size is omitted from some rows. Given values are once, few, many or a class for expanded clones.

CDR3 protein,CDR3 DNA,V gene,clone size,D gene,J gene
CASSFRGMVADTQYF,TGTGCCAGCAGTTTCAGGGGGATGGTCGCAGATACGCAGTATTTT,TRBV28,NA,TRBD1,TRBJ2-3
CASSRTSDQETQYF,TGTGCCAGCAGTCGGACTAGCGACCAAGAGACCCAGTACTTC,TRBV4-2,NA,TRBD2,TRBJ2-5
CASSFDGGSSYEQYF,TGTGCCAGCAGCTTCGACGGCGGGTCCTCCTACGAGCAGTACTTC,TRBV5-6,NA,NA,TRBJ2-7
CASSPRKGQGTGNTIYF,TGTGCCAGCTCACCACGTAAGGGACAGGGGACAGGAAACACCATATATTTT,TRBV18,NA,TRBD1,TRBJ1-3
CASSPGGVNPLDTQYF,TGCGCCAGCAGCCCGGGAGGGGTCAATCCCTTAGATACGCAGTATTTT,TRBV5-1,NA,TRBD2,TRBJ2-3
CARRGRGTEQYF,TGTGCCCGTCGTGGGAGGGGGACGGAGCAGTACTTC,TRBV19,NA,NA,TRBJ2-5
CASSSLESRAGELFF,TGCGCCAGCAGCTCTCTAGAGAGCCGGGCCGGGGAGCTGTTTTTT,TRBV5-1,NA,NA,TRBJ2-2
CASSWVAGQRTEAFF,TGTGCCAGCAGCTGGGTGGCGGGACAGCGGACTGAAGCTTTCTTT,TRBV5-5,NA,TRBD1,TRBJ1-1
CSSSLTGLLEAFF,TGTTCCAGCAGCTTAACCGGGTTACTTGAAGCTTTCTTT,TRBV7-9,NA,NA,TRBJ1-1
CASSSRQKNTGELFF,TGTGCCAGCAGCTCCCGACAGAAGAACACCGGGGAGCTGTTTTTT,TRBV7-3,NA,NA,TRBJ2-2
CASSSNGLAGANEQFF,TGTGCCAGCAGCTCTAACGGGCTAGCGGGGGCCAATGAGCAGTTCTTC,TRBV7-3,NA,TRBD2,TRBJ2-1
CASRGAGGPSRTGELFF,TGTGCCAGCAGGGGAGCGGGAGGGCCTTCAAGAACCGGGGAGCTGTTTTTT,TRBV7-9,NA,TRBD2,TRBJ2-2
CASSPRGRGWAEAFF,TGTGCCAGCAGCCCTAGGGGCAGGGGATGGGCTGAAGCTTTCTTT,TRBV13,NA,NA,TRBJ1-1
CASARGRRYGYTF,TGTGCCAGTGCCAGGGGGCGTAGATATGGCTACACCTTC,TRBV6-5,NA,TRBD1,TRBJ1-2
CASSSDRLNTEAFF,TGTGCCAGCAGCTCGGACAGATTAAACACTGAAGCTTTCTTT,TRBV7-2,NA,NA,TRBJ1-1
CAWSVRAGAEAFF,TGTGCCTGGAGTGTACGGGCAGGGGCTGAAGCTTTCTTT,TRBV30,NA,NA,TRBJ1-1
CASRSQSGGPLRDEQYF,TGTGCCAGCAGATCCCAGTCCGGGGGGCCCCTTAGGGACGAGCAGTACTTC,TRBV7-9,NA,NA,TRBJ2-7
CASIRAFIRDNVTDTQYF,TGTGCCAGCATTAGGGCCTTCATTCGGGACAACGTCACAGATACGCAGTATTTT,TRBV7-9,few,NA,TRBJ2-3
CASSLWVTSYTGELFF,TGTGCCAGCAGTTTATGGGTAACTAGCTACACCGGGGAGCTGTTTTTT,TRBV6-6,few,NA,TRBJ2-2
CASSIREEYVQHF,TGTGCCAGTAGTATCAGGGAGGAGTATGTCCAGCATTTT,TRBV19,few,NA,TRBJ1-5
CASASGTDTQYF,TGTGCCAGCGCCAGCGGCACAGATACGCAGTATTTT,TRBV6-5,NA,NA,TRBJ2-3
CASSSLYEQYF,TGTGCCAGCAGTTCGCTATACGAGCAGTACTTC,TRBV6-6,NA,NA,TRBJ2-7
CASSLTSGSQETQYF,TGTGCCAGCAGCTTAACTAGCGGGAGCCAAGAGACCCAGTACTTC,TRBV7-3,NA,TRBD2,TRBJ2-5
CASSPHRTGTSGYTF,TGTGCCAGCAGCCCCCACCGGACAGGGACATCCGGCTACACCTTC,TRBV9,NA,TRBD1,TRBJ1-2
CASSDSGAHPNEQFF,TGTGCCAGCAGTGACTCTGGGGCCCACCCTAATGAGCAGTTCTTC,TRBV6-4,few,NA,TRBJ2-1
CASSSIAGAYNEQFF,TGTGCCAGCTCATCTATAGCGGGGGCCTACAATGAGCAGTTCTTC,TRBV18,NA,TRBD2,TRBJ2-1
CASSPPDLAGGLGDEQFF,TGTGCCAGCAGCCCACCCGACCTAGCGGGAGGGTTGGGGGATGAGCAGTTCTTC,TRBV7-8,NA,TRBD2,TRBJ2-1
CASSLVAGGRVEAFF,TGTGCCAGCAGCTTAGTGGCCGGGGGGCGCGTTGAAGCTTTCTTT,TRBV7-2,NA,NA,TRBJ1-1
CAITDRGDGEAFF,TGTGCCATCACGGACAGGGGGGATGGTGAAGCTTTCTTT,TRBV10-3,NA,TRBD1,TRBJ1-1
CASSYARAKDRIYEQYF,TGTGCCAGCAGCTACGCCCGGGCAAAAGACAGAATATACGAGCAGTACTTC,TRBV5-6,few,NA,TRBJ2-7
CASSLGTGNQPQHF,TGTGCCAGCAGCTTAGGGACAGGCAATCAGCCCCAGCATTTT,TRBV7-8,NA,NA,TRBJ1-5
CASTVDRVGSPLHF,TGTGCCAGCACCGTTGACAGGGTCGGTTCACCCCTCCACTTT,TRBV2,NA,TRBD1,TRBJ1-6
CASSRTTGSTDTQYF,TGCGCCAGCAGTCGTACGACAGGGAGCACAGATACGCAGTATTTT,TRBV10-1,NA,TRBD1,TRBJ2-3
CASSLGPGQFSYEQYF,TGCGCCAGCAGCTTGGGCCCAGGACAGTTCTCCTACGAGCAGTACTTC,TRBV5-1,once,NA,TRBJ2-7
CASSQPPSGGTGELFF,TGCGCCAGCAGCCAACCCCCTAGCGGTGGAACCGGGGAGCTGTTTTTT,TRBV4-1,NA,TRBD2,TRBJ2-2
CASSLVTGHANTGELFF,TGTGCCAGCAGCTTAGTGACAGGGCACGCGAACACCGGGGAGCTGTTTTTT,TRBV7-9,once,TRBD1,TRBJ2-2
CSSNQGLAGNSYEQYF,TGTTCCAGCAACCAAGGACTAGCGGGAAATTCCTACGAGCAGTACTTC,TRBV7-9,few,TRBD2,TRBJ2-7
CASSQENRNSYEQYF,TGCGCCAGCAGCCAAGAGAACAGGAACTCCTACGAGCAGTACTTC,TRBV4-1,few,NA,TRBJ2-7
CASSSMAGNLEEQYF,TGTGCCAGTAGTAGCATGGCAGGGAATTTAGAGGAGCAGTACTTC,TRBV19,NA,NA,TRBJ2-7
CASSQGQIYGYTF,TGTGCCAGCAGCCAAGGGCAGATCTATGGCTACACCTTC,TRBV14,NA,NA,TRBJ1-2
CASSRELARDSPLHF,TGTGCCAGCTCACGAGAACTGGCTCGGGATTCACCCCTCCACTTT,TRBV18,NA,NA,TRBJ1-6
CASSLVGGDLSTEAFF,TGTGCCAGCAGCTTAGTAGGGGGGGACCTATCGACTGAAGCTTTCTTT,TRBV7-2,NA,NA,TRBJ1-1
CASSLSARGEQPQHF,TGTGCCAGCAGTTTGTCGGCCAGGGGCGAACAGCCCCAGCATTTT,TRBV28,NA,NA,TRBJ1-5
CASSLFREKEAFF,TGCGCCAGCAGCTTGTTTCGGGAGAAAGAAGCTTTCTTT,TRBV5-1,NA,NA,TRBJ1-1
CASSALGAGEQYF,TGTGCCAGCAGCGCCCTGGGCGCGGGGGAGCAGTACTTC,TRBV7-3,few,NA,TRBJ2-7
CASSRGRVGGDEQYF,TGTGCCAGCAGCAGAGGCCGTGTCGGGGGGGACGAGCAGTACTTC,TRBV7-8,once,TRBD2,TRBJ2-7
CASSQTTVRRVGGELFF,TGTGCCAGCAGCCAGACCACCGTCCGGAGGGTGGGCGGGGAGCTGTTTTTT,TRBV4-2,few,NA,TRBJ2-2
CASSGTANQPQHF,TGTGCCAGCAGTGGGACAGCTAATCAGCCCCAGCATTTT,TRBV6-6,NA,TRBD1,TRBJ1-5
CASSLETSGYLEKLFF,TGTGCCAGCAGTTTAGAGACCTCCGGGTATCTGGAAAAACTGTTTTTT,TRBV27,NA,NA,TRBJ1-4
CASSALAGVETQYF,TGTGCCAGCAGCGCCCTTGCGGGGGTAGAGACCCAGTACTTC,TRBV9,NA,TRBD2,TRBJ2-5
CASSEVDSPGNTIYF,TGTGCCAGCAGTGAGGTGGACAGTCCTGGAAACACCATATATTTT,TRBV6-1,NA,NA,TRBJ1-3